These 9 T cell receptor beta chains came from one sample sequenced in a study of blood T cells in healthy people across ages. Alongside a J-beta primer mix, a sample-barcoded 5' primer served in a second PCR lasting 7 to 11 cycles. TCRdb re-derived calls from the 5' RACE reads in MiXCR, one entry per CDR3 protein. The sample carries approximately 690,000 distinct CDR3 sequences, approximately 50% recorded once. Input material: blood. The source is a man in his sixties in good health.

This clonotype was seen a few times. The chain employs TRBV2 and TRBJ1-4; D unclear. This CDR3 is 14 amino acids long. CDR1 SNHLY and CDR2 FYNNEI come from the germline V gene. The V end lost 6 bases, the J end lost 2 bases, and 10 bases lay between the germline ends. For the CDR3, the DNA is TGTGCCAGCAGAAAGGGTCAGACTAATGAAAAACTGTTTTTT. Its translation is CASRKGQTNEKLFF.

The chain carries TRBV7-2 and TRBJ2-5; perhaps TRBD1 as D (6 bases). This CDR3 has 14 amino acids. V lost 4 bases, J lost 11 bases, and 20 bases lay in between. Germline V gene data show CDR1 as SGHTA and CDR2 as FQGNSA. The CDR3, as DNA: TGTGCCAGCAGCTCCGGGACATACAGCAATGAGCAGTACTTC. It is translated as CASSSGTYSNEQYF.

The V call is TRBV7-9, the J call TRBJ1-6; D might be TRBD1 (6 bases). V lost 1 base and J 6 bases, leaving 13 bases between the germline ends. Germline lookup yields CDR1 SEHNR and CDR2 FQNEAQ (reference sequence). This CDR3 has 16 amino acids. The CDR3 DNA reads as TGTGCCAGCAGCTTAGACGCGGGACATCCTAATTCACCCCTCCACTTT. Protein product: CASSLDAGHPNSPLHF.

The chain is built from TRBV7-2 and TRBJ1-4, with D possibly matching TRBD1 (6 bases). The CDR3 extends over 15 amino acids. V was pared by 5 bases and J by 4 bases, with 14 bases between. Looked up from germline, CDR1 is SGHTA and CDR2 is FQGNSA. The CDR3 spells CASSPQGLINEKLFF. The CDR3 nucleotides read TGTGCCAGCAGCCCGCAGGGGCTGATTAATGAAAAACTGTTTTTT.

The sample holds a few counts of this clonotype. The genes are TRBV6-5 and TRBJ2-7; perhaps D is TRBD1 or TRBD2 (5 bases each). Trimming removed 3 bases from V and 0 bases from J, with 15 bases in between. This CDR3 is built from 16 residues. Germline V lookup: CDR1 MNHEY, CDR2 SVGAGI. CDR3 nucleotides: TGTGCCAGCAGTTATTCCGGGACCGCGAGCTCCTACGAGCAGTACTTC. Its translation is CASSYSGTASSYEQYF.

This chain joins TRBV5-1 and TRBJ2-7; 9 positions agree with TRBD1. Germline assignment: CDR1 SGHRS and CDR2 YFSETQ. The CDR3 contains 16 residues. V gave up 3 bases and J gave up 2 bases; unmatched junction bases: 9. The CDR3 DNA is TGCGCCAGCAGCTCGCTAACAGGGGGCCGTCCCTACGAGCAGTACTTC. Its protein is CASSSLTGGRPYEQYF.

The chain has TRBV18 and TRBJ1-6; weak D call: TRBD1 (5 bases). The CDR3 is 14 amino acids. Germline V gene data show CDR1 as KGHSH and CDR2 as LQKENI. V lost 2 bases and J 9 bases, leaving 11 bases between the germline ends. CDR3 DNA sequence: TGTGCCAGCTCACCATTGGGGCAGGGTTCACCCCTCCACTTT. Translating gives CASSPLGQGSPLHF. Full variable domain (outside the CDR3, taken from reference TRBV18 and TRBJ1-6): NAGVMQNPRHLVRRRGQEARLRCSPMKGHSHVYWYRQLPEEGLKFMVYLQKENIIDESGMPKERFSAEFPKEGPSILRIQQVVRGDSAAYFCASSPLGQGSPLHFGNGTRLTVT.

This chain connects TRBV28 to TRBJ2-5; TRBD2 aligns across 7 bases. Germline V gene data show CDR1 as MDHEN and CDR2 as SYDVKM. The CDR3 extends over 16 amino acids. After removal of 4 bases from V and 0 bases from J, the junction contained 8 bases not matched to a gene. CDR3 sequence: CASSSGRGKYQETQYF. In nucleotides, the CDR3 is TGTGCCAGCAGTTCCGGGCGGGGGAAGTACCAAGAGACCCAGTACTTC.

V usage is TRBV20-1 and J usage is TRBJ1-4; TRBD1 aligns across 10 bases. The CDR3 has 12 amino acids. Per germline, CDR1 DFQATT and CDR2 SNEGSKA (reference sequence). Written as DNA, the CDR3 is TGCAGGGCTGGGACAGGGGTTGAAAAACTGTTTTTT. Translated, it gives CRAGTGVEKLFF.